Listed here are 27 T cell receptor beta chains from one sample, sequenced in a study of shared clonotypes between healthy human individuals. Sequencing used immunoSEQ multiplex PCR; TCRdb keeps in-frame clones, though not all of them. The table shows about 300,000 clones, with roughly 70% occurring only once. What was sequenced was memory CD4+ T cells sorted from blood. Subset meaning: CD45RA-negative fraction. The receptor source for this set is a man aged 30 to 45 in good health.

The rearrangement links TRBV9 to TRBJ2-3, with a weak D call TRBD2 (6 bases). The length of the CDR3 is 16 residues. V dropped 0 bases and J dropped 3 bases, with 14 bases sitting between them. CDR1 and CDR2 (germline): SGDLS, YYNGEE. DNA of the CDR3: TGTGCCAGCAGCGTAGGAAGCGCCGGGGGTACAGATACGCAGTATTTT. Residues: CASSVGSAGGTDTQYF.

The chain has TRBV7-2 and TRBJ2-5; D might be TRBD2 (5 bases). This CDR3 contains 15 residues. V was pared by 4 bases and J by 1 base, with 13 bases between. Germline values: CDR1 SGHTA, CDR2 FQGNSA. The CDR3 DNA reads TGTGCCAGCAGCTCATTCACCGGGGTCCAAGAGACCCAGTACTTC. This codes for CASSSFTGVQETQYF.

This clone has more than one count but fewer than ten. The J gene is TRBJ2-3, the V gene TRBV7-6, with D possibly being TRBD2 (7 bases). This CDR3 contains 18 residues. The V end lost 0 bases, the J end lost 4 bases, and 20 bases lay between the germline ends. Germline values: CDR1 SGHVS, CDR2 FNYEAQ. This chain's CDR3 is CASSLAGASGPRADTQYF. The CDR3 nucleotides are TGTGCCAGCAGCTTAGCGGGGGCTAGCGGCCCTCGGGCAGATACGCAGTATTTT.

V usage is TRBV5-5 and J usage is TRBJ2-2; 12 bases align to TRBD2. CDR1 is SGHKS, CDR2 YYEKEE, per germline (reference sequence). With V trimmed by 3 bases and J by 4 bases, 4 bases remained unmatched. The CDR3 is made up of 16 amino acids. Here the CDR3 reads CASSSRLAGVTGELFF. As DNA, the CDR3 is TGTGCCAGCAGCTCCAGACTAGCGGGAGTCACCGGGGAGCTGTTTTTT.

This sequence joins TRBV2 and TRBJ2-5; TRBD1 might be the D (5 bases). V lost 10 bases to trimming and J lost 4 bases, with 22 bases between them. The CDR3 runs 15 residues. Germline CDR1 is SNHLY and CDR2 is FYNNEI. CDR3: CATQDPQGSLETQYF. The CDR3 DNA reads TGTGCCACCCAGGATCCCCAGGGTAGTTTAGAGACCCAGTACTTC.

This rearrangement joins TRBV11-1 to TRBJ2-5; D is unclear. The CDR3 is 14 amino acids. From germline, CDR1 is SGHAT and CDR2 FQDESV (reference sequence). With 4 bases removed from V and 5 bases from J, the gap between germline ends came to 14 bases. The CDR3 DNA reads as TGTGCCAGCAGCTCAAACACGGGCGAGGAGACCCAGTACTTC. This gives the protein CASSSNTGEETQYF.

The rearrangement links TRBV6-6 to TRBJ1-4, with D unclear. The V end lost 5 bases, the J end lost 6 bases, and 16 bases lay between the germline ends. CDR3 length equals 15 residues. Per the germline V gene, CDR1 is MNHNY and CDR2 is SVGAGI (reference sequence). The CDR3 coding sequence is TGTGCCAGCAGTACCAGTCCGGGGTTAGATGAAAAACTGTTTTTT. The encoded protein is CASSTSPGLDEKLFF.

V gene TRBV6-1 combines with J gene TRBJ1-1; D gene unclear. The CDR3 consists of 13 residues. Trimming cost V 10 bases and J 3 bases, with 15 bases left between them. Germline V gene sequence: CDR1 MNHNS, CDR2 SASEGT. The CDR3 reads CAITGPWDTEAFF. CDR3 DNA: TGTGCCATCACTGGGCCCTGGGACACTGAAGCTTTCTTT.

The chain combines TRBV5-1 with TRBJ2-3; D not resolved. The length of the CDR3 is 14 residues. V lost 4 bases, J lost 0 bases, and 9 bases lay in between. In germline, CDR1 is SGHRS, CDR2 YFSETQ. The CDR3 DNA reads TGCGCCAGCAGCCAGCCGGACAGCACAGATACGCAGTATTTT. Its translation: CASSQPDSTDTQYF.

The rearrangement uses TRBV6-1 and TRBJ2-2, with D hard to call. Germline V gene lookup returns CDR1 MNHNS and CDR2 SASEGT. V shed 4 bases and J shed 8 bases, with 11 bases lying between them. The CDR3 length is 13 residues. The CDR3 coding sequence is TGTGCCAGCAGTGTGGGATTGTTAGGGGAGCTGTTTTTT. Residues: CASSVGLLGELFF.

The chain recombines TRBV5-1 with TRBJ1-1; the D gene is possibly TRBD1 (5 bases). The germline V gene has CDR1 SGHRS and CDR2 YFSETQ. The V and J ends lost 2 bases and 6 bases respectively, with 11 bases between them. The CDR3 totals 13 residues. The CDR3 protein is CASSFEGTAEAFF. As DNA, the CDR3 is TGCGCCAGCAGCTTTGAGGGGACCGCTGAAGCTTTCTTT.

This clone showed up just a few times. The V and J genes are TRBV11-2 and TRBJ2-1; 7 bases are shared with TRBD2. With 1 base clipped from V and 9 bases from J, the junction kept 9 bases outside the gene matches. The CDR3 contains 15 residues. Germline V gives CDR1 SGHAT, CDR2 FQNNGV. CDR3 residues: CASSLVRESSPEQFF. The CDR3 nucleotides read TGTGCCAGCAGCTTAGTGCGGGAGTCTTCCCCTGAGCAGTTCTTC. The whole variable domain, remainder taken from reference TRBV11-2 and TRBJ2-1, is EAGVAQSPRYKIIEKRQSVAFWCNPISGHATLYWYQQILGQGPKLLIQFQNNGVVDDSQLPKDRFSAERLKGVDSTLKIQPAKLEDSAVYLCASSLVRESSPEQFFGPGTRLTVL.

The CDR3 DNA reads TGTGCCAGTATCCTCTGGGGAACCCAAGAGACCCAGTACTTC. Its protein is CASILWGTQETQYF. This chain uses TRBV7-9 with TRBJ2-5; D is ambiguous. V shed 9 bases and J shed 1 base, with 15 bases lying between them. There are 14 residues in the CDR3. CDR1 and CDR2 from the germline V gene are SEHNR and FQNEAQ (reference sequence). Full variable domain (missing parts from reference TRBV7-9 and TRBJ2-5): DTGVSQNPRHKITKRGQNVTFRCDPISEHNRLYWYRQTLGQGPEFLTYFQNEAQLEKSRLLSDRFSAERPKGSFSTLEIQRTEQGDSAMYLCASILWGTQETQYFGPGTRLLVL.

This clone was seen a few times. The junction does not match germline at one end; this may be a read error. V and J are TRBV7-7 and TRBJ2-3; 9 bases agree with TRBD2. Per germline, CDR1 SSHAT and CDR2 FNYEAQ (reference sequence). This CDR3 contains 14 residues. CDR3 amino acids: CASSQTSGRDTQYF. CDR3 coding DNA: TGTGCTAGCAGCCAGACTAGCGGTAGAGATACGCAGTATTTT.

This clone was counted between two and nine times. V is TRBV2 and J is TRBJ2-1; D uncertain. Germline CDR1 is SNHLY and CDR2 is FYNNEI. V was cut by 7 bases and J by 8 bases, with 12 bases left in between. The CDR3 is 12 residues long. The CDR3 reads CASTKDRYEQFF. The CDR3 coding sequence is TGTGCCAGCACGAAGGACCGGTATGAGCAGTTCTTC.

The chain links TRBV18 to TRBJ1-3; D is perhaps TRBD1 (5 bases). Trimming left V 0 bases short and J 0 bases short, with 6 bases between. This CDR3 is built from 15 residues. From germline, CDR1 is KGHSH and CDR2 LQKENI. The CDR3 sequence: CASSPPTDSGNTIYF. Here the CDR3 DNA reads TGTGCCAGCTCACCACCGACAGACTCTGGAAACACCATATATTTT.

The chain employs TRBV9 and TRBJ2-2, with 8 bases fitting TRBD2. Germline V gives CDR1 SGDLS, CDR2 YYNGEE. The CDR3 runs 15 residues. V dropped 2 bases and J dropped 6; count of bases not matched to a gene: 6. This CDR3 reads CASSVQAGVSGELFF. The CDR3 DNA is TGTGCCAGCAGCGTTCAAGCGGGAGTTTCCGGGGAGCTGTTTTTT.

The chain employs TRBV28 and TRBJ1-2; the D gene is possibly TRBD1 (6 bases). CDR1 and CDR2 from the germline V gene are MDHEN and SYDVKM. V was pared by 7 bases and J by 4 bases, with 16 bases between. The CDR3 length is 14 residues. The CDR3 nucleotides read TGTGCCAGCAACGACCCAGGGGCCCTCTATGGCTACACCTTC. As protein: CASNDPGALYGYTF.

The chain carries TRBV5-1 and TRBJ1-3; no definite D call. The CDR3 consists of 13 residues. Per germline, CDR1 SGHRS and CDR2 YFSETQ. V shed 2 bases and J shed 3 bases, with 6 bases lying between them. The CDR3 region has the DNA TGCGCCAGCAGCTTAGGGAATGGAAACACCATATATTTT. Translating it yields CASSLGNGNTIYF.

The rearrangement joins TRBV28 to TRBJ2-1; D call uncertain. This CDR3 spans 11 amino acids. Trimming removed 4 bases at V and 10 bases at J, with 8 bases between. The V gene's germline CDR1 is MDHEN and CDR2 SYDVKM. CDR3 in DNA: TGTGCCAGCAGTTACCCGAGGGAGCAGTTCTTC. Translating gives CASSYPREQFF.

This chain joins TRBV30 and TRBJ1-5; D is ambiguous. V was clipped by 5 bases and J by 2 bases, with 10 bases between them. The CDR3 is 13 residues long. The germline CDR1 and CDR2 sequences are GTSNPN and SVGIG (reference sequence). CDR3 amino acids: CAWQGIGNQPQHF. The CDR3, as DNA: TGTGCCTGGCAAGGGATTGGCAATCAGCCCCAGCATTTT.

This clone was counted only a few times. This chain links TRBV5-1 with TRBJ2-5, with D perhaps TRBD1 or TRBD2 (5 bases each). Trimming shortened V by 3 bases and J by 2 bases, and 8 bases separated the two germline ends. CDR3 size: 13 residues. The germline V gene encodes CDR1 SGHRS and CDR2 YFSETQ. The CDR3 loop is CASSYEGQETQYF. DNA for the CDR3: TGCGCCAGCAGCTACGAGGGGCAAGAGACCCAGTACTTC.

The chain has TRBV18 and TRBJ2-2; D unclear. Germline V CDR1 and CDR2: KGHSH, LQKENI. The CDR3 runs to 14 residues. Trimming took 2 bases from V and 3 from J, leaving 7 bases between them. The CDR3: CASSPGVDTGELFF. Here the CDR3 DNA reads TGTGCCAGCTCACCAGGGGTAGACACCGGGGAGCTGTTTTTT.

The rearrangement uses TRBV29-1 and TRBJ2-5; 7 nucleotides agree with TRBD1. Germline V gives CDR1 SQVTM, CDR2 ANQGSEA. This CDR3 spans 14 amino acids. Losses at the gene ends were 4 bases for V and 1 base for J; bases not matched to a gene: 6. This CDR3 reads CSVAPGGSQETQYF. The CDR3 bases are TGCAGCGTTGCCCCAGGGGGTTCCCAAGAGACCCAGTACTTC.

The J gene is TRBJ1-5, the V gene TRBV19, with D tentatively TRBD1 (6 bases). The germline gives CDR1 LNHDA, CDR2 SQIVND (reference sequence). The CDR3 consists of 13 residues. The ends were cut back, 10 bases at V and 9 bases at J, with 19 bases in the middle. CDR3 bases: TGTGCCAACCCCGGACAGACGGCGCGGCCCCAGCATTTT. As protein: CANPGQTARPQHF.

The CDR3 DNA sequence: TGCGCCAGCAGCCAGGGCATCAGCCTCTACAATGAGCAGTTCTTC. Translating it yields CASSQGISLYNEQFF. The chain links TRBV4-1 to TRBJ2-1; the D is unclear. The CDR3 runs to 15 residues. CDR1 is MGHRA and CDR2 is YSYEKL in the germline V gene. The V gene lost 3 bases and the J gene lost 3 bases, with 12 bases spanning the gap.

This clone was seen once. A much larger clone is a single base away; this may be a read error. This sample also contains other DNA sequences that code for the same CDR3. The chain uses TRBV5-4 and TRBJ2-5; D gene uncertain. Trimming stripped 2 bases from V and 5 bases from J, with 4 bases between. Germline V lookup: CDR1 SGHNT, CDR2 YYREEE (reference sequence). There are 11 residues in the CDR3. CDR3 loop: CASSLRETQYF. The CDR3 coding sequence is TGTGCCAGCAGCTTAAGGGAGACCCAGTACTTC.